This T cell receptor (beta chain) is drawn from a study of control samples from healthy donors and cancer patients. Produced via immunoSEQ multiplex PCR; TCRdb's table is partial and in-frame only. The data show about 170,000 clones, roughly 91% seen once. The clonotype comes from a woman in her 30s in good health. The material sequenced was blood.

The CDR3 DNA is TGCGCCAGCAGCTTTGGCAGGGGAAATTCACCCCTCCACTTT. It codes for CASSFGRGNSPLHF. The V call is TRBV5-1, the J call TRBJ1-6, with D possibly being TRBD1 (6 bases). Deletions cut 2 bases from V and 7 bases from J, with 10 bases between. The germline CDR1 and CDR2 sequences are SGHRS and YFSETQ. The length of the CDR3 is 14 residues.